The following is a TCR beta chain sequence with its context. This sample was included in a study of blood T cell repertoires in COVID-19. The overall study: COVID-19 samples collected from the United States, Italy and Spain covered acute and convalescent phases. Sources were T cells, B-cell-depleted T cells, or PBMCs; the material itself was cDNA or gDNA.

Original methodology: Reference gene primer amplification yielded estimated nucleated cell counts. Using immunoSEQ multiplex PCR, the repertoire was profiled, and TCRdb retains in-frame clones only, with some absent. That table gives V, J and clone size, and the DNA gave D and trimming. The sample lists fewer than 250,000 clones, 65% to 85% occurring once. Trimming left V 1 base short and J 4 bases short, with 10 bases between. The CDR3 is 14 amino acids. Germline CDR1 is MDHEN and CDR2 is SYDVKM. Sequences were obtained from peripheral blood. This receptor was taken from a man aged 45-65 years with active or convalescent COVID-19. The chain couples TRBV28 to TRBJ1-1, with D uncertain. CDR3 sequence: CASSLYRRGTEAFF. CDR3 coding DNA: TGTGCCAGCAGTTTATACCGACGGGGCACTGAAGCTTTCTTT.